Each of the 8 T cell receptor beta chains below was sequenced from the same sample in a study of cytomegalovirus exposure and HLA in healthy donors (dated by TCRdb to 2016 to 2017). Receptor amplification or capture employed the immunoSEQ multiplex PCR assay. For the multiplex PCR, a mixture combining 60 forward primers for TCR Vbeta segments and 13 reverse primers for TCR Jbeta segments was used. Held by TCRdb, this immuneACCESS table contains in-frame sequences only and omits some clones. Under half of the omission traces to an unresolved V gene where checked; the cause of the rest is unknown. A total of about 97,000 clones appear in this sample, 65% to 85% of them only once. Together, the top ten hold about 4.9% of the sample. Sequenced: PBMCs. The receptors derive from a middle-aged man in good health and CMV-seropositive.

This rearrangement joins TRBV6-5 to TRBJ2-3; 9 nucleotides line up with TRBD2. Germline CDR1 MNHEY, CDR2 SVGAGI. The J segment lost 1 base and the V segment lost 7 bases, leaving 3 bases of the junction unmatched. This CDR3 has 14 residues. The CDR3 coding sequence is TGTGCCAGCACGGCTAGCGGGGGCACAGATACGCAGTATTTT. Its protein product is CASTASGGTDTQYF.

CDR3 coding DNA: TGTGCCAGCAGCTCGCAGGGAGGGCTCTATGGCTACACCTTC. Translated: CASSSQGGLYGYTF. V usage is TRBV7-2 and J usage is TRBJ1-2; TRBD1 is a possible D gene (5 bases). The germline V gene has CDR1 SGHTA and CDR2 FQGNSA. CDR3 length equals 14 residues. V was shortened by 4 bases and J by 4 bases, with 13 bases between the two germline ends. Combining the CDR3 with reference TRBV7-2 and TRBJ1-2 gives the whole variable domain GAGVSQSPSNKVTEKGKDVELRCDPISGHTALYWYRQSLGQGLEFLIYFQGNSAPDKSGLPSDRFSAERTGGSVSTLTIQRTQQEDSAVYLCASSSQGGLYGYTFGSGTRLTVV.

This chain connects TRBV29-1 to TRBJ2-3; TRBD2 matches at 10 bases. Germline CDR1 SQVTM, CDR2 ANQGSEA. V lost 7 bases and J lost 6; bases outside the gene matches: 19. This CDR3 is 17 amino acids long. CDR3 DNA: TGCAGCGCTGTGGGGGGGAGCGGGAGGGCCCTCTTGGATACGCAGTATTTT. Protein product: CSAVGGSGRALLDTQYF.

V is TRBV19 and J is TRBJ1-1; 7 bases map to TRBD1. The length of the CDR3 is 15 residues. V dropped 4 bases and J dropped 5; count of bases not matched to a gene: 10. Germline V CDR1 and CDR2: LNHDA, SQIVND (reference sequence). For the CDR3, the DNA is TGTGCCAGTAGTAAACTACAGGGGTCGGGAACTGAAGCTTTCTTT. Its protein is CASSKLQGSGTEAFF.

The V call is TRBV2, the J call TRBJ2-2; D is possibly TRBD1 (5 bases). The ends were cut back, 7 bases at V and 5 bases at J, with 11 bases in the middle. The germline CDR1 and CDR2 sequences are SNHLY and FYNNEI. This CDR3 spans 13 amino acids. The chain's CDR3 is CASTSGRTGELFF. CDR3 nucleotides: TGTGCCAGCACTTCAGGGCGAACCGGGGAGCTGTTTTTT.

This rearrangement joins TRBV15 to TRBJ1-5; no firm D call. V lost 0 bases to trimming and J lost 10 bases, with 10 bases between them. Germline CDR1 reads LNHNV; CDR2 reads YYDKDF (reference sequence). The CDR3 sequence is 13 residues long. The chain's CDR3 is CATSRDEVEPQHF. DNA of the CDR3: TGTGCCACCAGCAGAGATGAGGTGGAACCCCAGCATTTT. Supplemented by reference TRBV15 and TRBJ1-5, the full variable domain reads DAMVIQNPRYQVTQFGKPVTLSCSQTLNHNVMYWYQQKSSQAPKLLFHYYDKDFNNEADTPDNFQSRRPNTSFCFLDIRSPGLGDTAMYLCATSRDEVEPQHFGDGTRLSIL.

Note on this clone: Its ends do not fully match the called genes, so a read error is possible. The chain joins TRBV5-4 to TRBJ1-1, with TRBD1 as a possible D gene (6 bases). The germline gives CDR1 SGHNT, CDR2 YYREEE (reference sequence). This CDR3 is 13 amino acids long. The CDR3 region has the DNA TGTGCCGGCAGGTGGGAGGGGGGCGCTGAAGCTTTCTTT. As protein: CAGRWEGGAEAFF. Combining the CDR3 with reference TRBV5-4 and TRBJ1-1 gives the whole variable domain ETGVTQSPTHLIKTRGQQVTLRCSSQSGHNTVSWYQQALGQGPQFIFQYYREEENGRGNFPPRFSGLQFPNYSSELNVNALELDDSALYLCAGRWEGGAEAFFGQGTRLTVV.

The chain combines TRBV6-1 with TRBJ2-7; 7 bases match TRBD2. The ends lost 2 bases at V and 6 bases at J; junction bases unmatched: 13. CDR3 length: 16 amino acids. Germline V gene lookup returns CDR1 MNHNS and CDR2 SASEGT. The CDR3 nucleotides read TGTGCCAGCAGTGAACCACAACGACAGCCGGGGGGCGAGCAGTACTTC. The encoded protein is CASSEPQRQPGGEQYF.